One and the same sample provided the 14 T cell receptor beta chains below, sequenced in a study of T cell changes during pregnancy in multiple sclerosis. The data were produced by immunoSEQ multiplex PCR, yet TCRdb's version contains in-frame clones alone and is incomplete. The profile shows around 36,000 clones, roughly 90% of them singletons. Here the sequenced sample was CD8+ T cells from peripheral blood mononuclear cells, taken before pregnancy. Receptors originate from a female donor with multiple sclerosis, enrolled in a pregnancy study.

The chain is built from TRBV19 and TRBJ1-2; D call uncertain. The CDR3 extends over 10 amino acids. Germline loops: CDR1 LNHDA, CDR2 SQIVND (reference sequence). Trimming stripped 10 bases from V and 4 bases from J, with 7 bases between. CDR3 nucleotide sequence: TGTGCCACTCACAGCTATGGCTACACCTTC. It yields the protein CATHSYGYTF. Complete variable domain (other parts from reference TRBV19 and TRBJ1-2): DGGITQSPKYLFRKEGQNVTLSCEQNLNHDAMYWYRQDPGQGLRLIYYSQIVNDFQKGDIAEGYSVSREKKESFPLTVTSAQKNPTAFYLCATHSYGYTFGSGTRLTVV.

The chain is built from TRBV11-2 and TRBJ1-1; no clear D gene. The CDR3 runs 14 residues. V lost 1 base to trimming and J lost 1 base, with 7 bases between them. The V gene's germline CDR1 is SGHAT and CDR2 FQNNGV. The CDR3 sequence is CASSLGPGNTEAFF. The DNA of the CDR3 is TGTGCCAGCAGCTTAGGTCCCGGGAACACTGAAGCTTTCTTT.

The chain recombines TRBV4-2 with TRBJ2-2, with D possibly being TRBD1 (6 bases). This CDR3 comprises 17 residues. Germline-derived CDR1 and CDR2 are LGHNA and YNFKEQ. The V end lost 1 base, the J end lost 7 bases, and 19 bases lay between the germline ends. The CDR3 protein is CASSQVVTGNDHGELFF. CDR3 nucleotide sequence: TGTGCCAGCAGCCAAGTGGTAACAGGGAATGATCACGGGGAGCTGTTTTTT.

The chain carries TRBV10-3 and TRBJ2-1; 7 bases align to TRBD2. The CDR3 consists of 15 residues. The germline CDR1 and CDR2 sequences are ENHRY and SYGVKD. V was pared by 3 bases and J by 5 bases, with 7 bases of the junction left unmatched. The CDR3, as DNA: TGTGCCATCAGTGAAGTCACGGGAGGTGACAATGAGCAGTTCTTC. Its protein is CAISEVTGGDNEQFF.

V is TRBV27 and J is TRBJ2-6; D is ambiguous. Germline V gene lookup returns CDR1 MNHEY and CDR2 SMNVEV (reference sequence). There are 15 residues in the CDR3. V was shortened by 6 bases and J by 4 bases, with 13 bases between the two germline ends. The CDR3 DNA reads TGTGCCAGCAGCTGGTCAGTACCAGGGGCCAACGTCCTGACTTTC. Translated, it gives CASSWSVPGANVLTF. Variable domain in full (rest from reference TRBV27 and TRBJ2-6): EAQVTQNPRYLITVTGKKLTVTCSQNMNHEYMSWYRQDPGLGLRQIYYSMNVEVTDKGDVPEGYKVSRKEKRNFPLILESPSPNQTSLYFCASSWSVPGANVLTFGAGSRLTVL.

V and J are TRBV5-8 and TRBJ2-1, with 12 nucleotides matching TRBD2. CDR1 and CDR2 (germline): SGHTS, YDEGEE. V was pared by 1 base and J by 3 bases, with 2 bases of the junction left unmatched. This CDR3 contains 16 residues. CDR3 nucleotide sequence: TGTGCCAGCAGCTTGAGACTAGCGGGAGTCTACAATGAGCAGTTCTTC. Protein: CASSLRLAGVYNEQFF.

The J gene is TRBJ2-7, the V gene TRBV27; 11 positions agree with TRBD1. CDR3 length: 14 amino acids. From germline, CDR1 is MNHEY and CDR2 SMNVEV (reference sequence). Trimming removed 6 bases from V and 5 bases from J; junction bases left unmatched: 6. CDR3 nucleotide sequence: TGTGCCAGCAGCCTGGAGGACAGGGGGCACGAGCAGTACTTC. It encodes CASSLEDRGHEQYF.

The chain has TRBV5-4 and TRBJ1-2; 7 positions match TRBD1. The J segment lost 4 bases and the V segment lost 4 bases, leaving 4 bases of the junction unmatched. Germline V gives CDR1 SGHNT, CDR2 YYREEE (reference sequence). CDR3 length equals 13 residues. The CDR3 DNA reads TGTGCCAGCAGCCGACAGGGTACCTATGGCTACACCTTC. Translating gives CASSRQGTYGYTF.

This rearrangement joins TRBV19 to TRBJ2-5; the D gene is possibly TRBD2 (5 bases). Per the germline V gene, CDR1 is LNHDA and CDR2 is SQIVND (reference sequence). V lost 6 bases, J lost 4 bases, and 15 bases lay in between. The CDR3 length is 14 residues. This CDR3 reads CASREGPRGETQYF. The CDR3 DNA is TGTGCCAGTAGAGAGGGCCCACGGGGAGAGACCCAGTACTTC.

V usage is TRBV7-9 and J usage is TRBJ1-4; 8 positions match TRBD1. The J segment lost 1 base and the V segment lost 5 bases, leaving 9 bases of the junction unmatched. CDR1 is SEHNR, CDR2 FQNEAQ, per germline (reference sequence). This CDR3 region has 17 residues. In nucleotides, the CDR3 is TGTGCCAGCAGCCCTGGACAGGGCAGGGTAACTAATGAAAAACTGTTTTTT. Translation gives CASSPGQGRVTNEKLFF.

CDR3 sequence (DNA): TGTGCCAGCAGCCCAAGAGGGGGGGGGCAACAGCCCCAGCATTTT. Translation gives CASSPRGGGQQPQHF. The rearrangement joins TRBV7-9 to TRBJ1-5; a possible D gene is TRBD1 (6 bases). CDR3 length: 15 amino acids. Deletions cut 5 bases from V and 7 bases from J, with 18 bases between. Germline lookup yields CDR1 SEHNR and CDR2 FQNEAQ (reference sequence).

The V gene is TRBV6-1, the J gene TRBJ2-2, with D possibly matching TRBD1 (6 bases). Trimming removed 4 bases from V and 5 bases from J, with 14 bases in between. Germline assignment: CDR1 MNHNS and CDR2 SASEGT. The CDR3 has 15 amino acids. CDR3 sequence (DNA): TGTGCCAGCAGTGCGCGACGCAGGGGTACCGGGGAGCTGTTTTTT. It yields the protein CASSARRRGTGELFF.

This clone was observed a single time. J is TRBJ1-1 and V is TRBV19; D uncertain. CDR1 and CDR2 from the germline V gene are LNHDA and SQIVND (reference sequence). This CDR3 is 13 amino acids long. The V end was cut by 5 bases, the J end by 1 base, with 8 bases between. The CDR3 sequence: CASSVYGNTEAFF. CDR3 bases: TGTGCCAGTAGTGTATACGGGAACACTGAAGCTTTCTTT. Variable domain in full (rest from reference TRBV19 and TRBJ1-1): DGGITQSPKYLFRKEGQNVTLSCEQNLNHDAMYWYRQDPGQGLRLIYYSQIVNDFQKGDIAEGYSVSREKKESFPLTVTSAQKNPTAFYLCASSVYGNTEAFFGQGTRLTVV.

The gene calls are TRBV14 and TRBJ2-1, with 7 bases identical to TRBD2. The CDR3 is made up of 15 amino acids. CDR1 and CDR2 (germline): SGHDN, FVKESK. J lost 4 bases, V lost 9 bases, and 12 bases had no gene match. The CDR3 nucleotides read TGTGCCAGTCCGCACCCGCGGGAGATTTACAATGAGCAGTTCTTC. Protein product: CASPHPREIYNEQFF.